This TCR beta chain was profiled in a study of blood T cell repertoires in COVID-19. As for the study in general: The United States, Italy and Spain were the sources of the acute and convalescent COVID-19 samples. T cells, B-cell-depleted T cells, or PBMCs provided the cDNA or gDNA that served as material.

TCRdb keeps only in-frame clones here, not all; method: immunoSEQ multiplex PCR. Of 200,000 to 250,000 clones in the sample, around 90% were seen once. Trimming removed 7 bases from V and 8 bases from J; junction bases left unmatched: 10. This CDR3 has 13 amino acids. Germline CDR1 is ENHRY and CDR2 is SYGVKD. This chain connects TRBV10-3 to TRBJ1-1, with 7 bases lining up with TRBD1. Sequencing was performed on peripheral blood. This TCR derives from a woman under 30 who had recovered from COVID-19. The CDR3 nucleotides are TGTGCCATCACTAGGGACAGCACTCGAGAAGCTTTCTTT. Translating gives CAITRDSTREAFF.